Sequencing of this T cell receptor beta chain was carried out in a study of blood T cells in healthy people across ages. This clonotype was seen repeatedly, ten times or more. Antigen unknown. Findings of the study overall: Those diversity estimates obtained from one million T cells were thought to be underestimates.

The donors, healthy Caucasians from Russia, were aged roughly 6 to 95. Per-sample yields of isolated PBMCs were at least 6 million. Primed by a sample-barcoded 5' primer and a J-beta primer mix, a second PCR proceeded for about 7 to 11 cycles. Every cDNA was tagged by a template-switch adaptor with 12 random nucleotides. TCRdb re-derived calls from the 5' RACE reads in MiXCR, one entry per CDR3 protein. Of hundreds of thousands of distinct CDR3 sequences listed, about 50% were seen once; the top ten hold approximately 15%. The CDR3 extends over 13 amino acids. The trim removed 3 bases at V and 5 bases at J, leaving 3 bases unmatched. Germline CDR1 and CDR2: DFQATT and SNEGSKA (reference sequence).

The sequence derives from a woman at least 80 years old in good health. The source material was blood. V is TRBV20-1 and J is TRBJ2-5; TRBD2 aligns across 10 bases. CDR3: CSASLLAGETQYF. The CDR3 DNA reads TGCAGTGCTAGTTTACTAGCGGGGGAGACCCAGTACTTC.